The 24 T cell receptor beta chains below come from one sample, sequenced in a study of T cell repertoires in cytomegalovirus infection. TCRdb recomputed calls from the reads with MiXCR, one row per CDR3 protein. The repertoire holds over 450,000 distinct CDR3 sequences, with about 11% as singletons. The material sequenced was PBMCs. The origin of the receptors is a human donor in good health (CMV status not recorded). Some clones in this sample may be carry-over from other donors' samples.

This clonotype was seen a few times. The junction and the germline gene differ at one end; a read error may be behind it. The chain has TRBV19 and TRBJ1-2; D remains ambiguous. The length of the CDR3 is 10 residues. CDR1 LNHDA and CDR2 SQIVND come from the germline V gene (reference sequence). CDR3 amino acids: CASSGNPAHF. CDR3 bases: TGTGCCAGCTCCGGGAACCCTGCGCACTTC.

This clonotype was seen repeatedly, ten times or more. The CDR3 loop is CASQGDSSYNEQFF. For the CDR3, the DNA is TGTGCCAGCCAGGGGGACTCGTCCTACAATGAGCAGTTCTTC. V usage is TRBV28 and J usage is TRBJ2-1; a weak D match, TRBD1 (7 bases). Germline loops: CDR1 MDHEN, CDR2 SYDVKM. Between the trimmed V and J ends, which lost 8 bases and 1 base, there was a span of 12 bases. CDR3 length equals 14 residues. Based on the CDR3 plus reference TRBV28 and TRBJ2-1, the full variable domain is DVKVTQSSRYLVKRTGEKVFLECVQDMDHENMFWYRQDPGLGLRLIYFSYDVKMKEKGDIPEGYSVSREKKERFSLILESASTNQTSMYLCASQGDSSYNEQFFGPGTRLTVL.

This clonotype occurred many times. The chain combines TRBV27 with TRBJ2-7; D gene uncertain. This CDR3 has 15 residues. Germline CDR1 MNHEY, CDR2 SMNVEV (reference sequence). With 6 bases removed from V and 2 bases from J, the gap between germline ends came to 17 bases. CDR3 sequence: CASRSVRSLTYEQYF. CDR3 coding DNA: TGTGCCAGCAGGAGTGTCAGGTCCCTCACCTACGAGCAGTACTTC.

This clonotype was detected ten times or more. The chain links TRBV10-3 to TRBJ2-1, with TRBD1 matching 7 bases. V lost 8 bases and J lost 2; bases outside the gene matches: 9. The CDR3 consists of 15 residues. CDR1 and CDR2 (germline): ENHRY, SYGVKD. For the CDR3, the DNA is TGTGCCATCCGTCTCGGTACAGGGGCCTACAATGAGCAGTTCTTC. Amino acids: CAIRLGTGAYNEQFF.

This clonotype was found a few times. The chain uses TRBV7-9 and TRBJ1-1; D unresolved. Germline V gives CDR1 SEHNR, CDR2 FQNEAQ (reference sequence). This CDR3 has 14 residues. Trimming stripped 5 bases from V and 3 bases from J, with 13 bases between. CDR3 bases: TGTGCCAGCAGCCCCGGAGCCCAGCACACTGAAGCTTTCTTT. Translating gives CASSPGAQHTEAFF.

This clonotype was seen at least ten times. The rearrangement uses TRBV11-3 and TRBJ2-2, with TRBD1 identical over 7 bases. The ends lost 5 bases at V and 4 bases at J; junction bases unmatched: 10. Germline loops: CDR1 SGHNT, CDR2 YENEEA. The length of the CDR3 is 16 residues. CDR3 in DNA: TGTGCCAGCAGCCCAAGACAGGGTCTGGGCACCGGGGAGCTGTTTTTT. Its protein is CASSPRQGLGTGELFF.

This clonotype showed up many times. The V and J genes are TRBV20-1 and TRBJ2-5; TRBD1 agrees at 10 bases. The CDR3 contains 15 residues. Germline assignment: CDR1 DFQATT and CDR2 SNEGSKA (reference sequence). V trimming: 5 bases; J trimming: 7 bases; junction bases outside the gene matches: 13. The CDR3 sequence is CSAPKTGQGQVTQYF. CDR3 sequence (DNA): TGCAGTGCTCCTAAAACGGGACAGGGGCAGGTGACCCAGTACTTC.

This clonotype appeared many times. The chain joins TRBV9 to TRBJ1-1, with a possible D match to TRBD1 (6 bases). The germline gives CDR1 SGDLS, CDR2 YYNGEE. V was pared by 5 bases and J by 2 bases, with 13 bases between. The CDR3 loop spans 14 amino acids. Written as DNA, the CDR3 is TGTGCCAGCAGGGGAGAGGACAGAAACACTGAAGCTTTCTTT. It translates to CASRGEDRNTEAFF.

This clonotype was detected many times. V is TRBV5-1 and J is TRBJ2-3, with 9 bases identical to TRBD2. Germline-derived CDR1 and CDR2 are SGHRS and YFSETQ. Unmatched junction bases numbered 4, after V lost 4 bases and J lost 4 bases. There are 14 residues in the CDR3. CDR3 DNA sequence: TGCGCCAGCAGCGAGGGACTAGCAGCAGATACGCAGTATTTT. Its translation is CASSEGLAADTQYF.

This clonotype was seen ten or more times. The chain combines TRBV7-2 with TRBJ2-3, with D tentatively TRBD1 (6 bases). Per the germline V gene, CDR1 is SGHTA and CDR2 is FQGNSA. The CDR3 loop spans 17 amino acids. The V and J ends lost 3 bases and 0 bases respectively, with 16 bases between them. DNA of the CDR3: TGTGCCAGCAGCTTTAGGTGGCAGGGGACAAGCACAGATACGCAGTATTTT. Translation: CASSFRWQGTSTDTQYF.

Concerning this clonotype itself: A read error may be the cause here, since a much bigger clone is one base away. The chain combines TRBV2 with TRBJ2-1, with 7 bases aligning to TRBD1. The CDR3 is 15 residues long. V was clipped by 8 bases and J by 2 bases; unmatched bases: 9. Germline-derived CDR1 and CDR2 are SNHLY and FYNNEI. The CDR3 spells CASGSRTGPYNEQFF. CDR3 DNA sequence: TGTGCCAGCGGTAGTCGGACAGGACCCTACAATGAGCAGTTCTTC. The full variable domain, its missing parts supplied by reference TRBV2 and TRBJ2-1, is EPEVTQTPSHQVTQMGQEVILRCVPISNHLYFYWYRQILGQKVEFLVSFYNNEISEKSEIFDDQFSVERPDGSNFTLKIRSTKLEDSAMYFCASGSRTGPYNEQFFGPGTRLTVL.

The table lists this clonotype with many counts. The rearrangement links TRBV7-2 to TRBJ2-3; D is perhaps TRBD2 (5 bases). This CDR3 is built from 16 residues. V dropped 2 bases and J dropped 0 bases, with 12 bases sitting between them. Germline V gene sequence: CDR1 SGHTA, CDR2 FQGNSA. The CDR3 coding sequence is TGTGCCAGCAGCTTATTTCCTAGCACTAGCACAGATACGCAGTATTTT. Protein product: CASSLFPSTSTDTQYF.

The sample holds many counts of this clonotype. One end of the junction does not line up with germline, which may come from a read error. The chain joins TRBV15 to TRBJ1-2; TRBD1 is a possible D gene (5 bases). Germline V CDR1 and CDR2: LNHNV, YYDKDF (reference sequence). The CDR3 covers 17 residues. CDR3 loop: CATSREWMTQEAHGYTF. The CDR3 DNA is TGTGCCACCAGCCGAGAGTGGATGACACAGGAGGCACATGGCTACACCTTC. Filled out from reference TRBV15 and TRBJ1-2, the complete variable domain reads DAMVIQNPRYQVTQFGKPVTLSCSQTLNHNVMYWYQQKSSQAPKLLFHYYDKDFNNEADTPDNFQSRRPNTSFCFLDIRSPGLGDTAMYLCATSREWMTQEAHGYTFGSGTRLTVV.

This clonotype was seen at least ten times. V is TRBV5-4 and J is TRBJ1-1, with D possibly TRBD1 on 5 matching bases. CDR3 length: 15 residues. Per germline, CDR1 SGHNT and CDR2 YYREEE (reference sequence). V was clipped by 6 bases and J by 1 base, with 16 bases between them. The CDR3 loop is CASNQGRSGNTEAFF. CDR3 sequence (DNA): TGTGCCAGCAATCAGGGCCGGTCGGGGAACACTGAAGCTTTCTTT.

Many counts were recorded for this clonotype. The V call is TRBV12-3 or TRBV12-4, the J call TRBJ1-1; D remains unclear. Trimming removed 3 bases at V and 4 bases at J, with 12 bases between. This CDR3 spans 14 amino acids. The CDR3 is CASSFPRLGTEAFF. In nucleotides, the CDR3 is TGTGCCAGCAGTTTCCCCAGGTTAGGCACTGAAGCTTTCTTT.

This chain links TRBV2 with TRBJ1-1; D is ambiguous. CDR3 length: 13 amino acids. Germline lookup yields CDR1 SNHLY and CDR2 FYNNEI. V gave up 6 bases and J gave up 5 bases, with 13 bases separating them. CDR3 sequence reads: CASRGDRMTEAFF. CDR3 sequence (DNA): TGTGCCAGCAGGGGAGATAGGATGACTGAAGCTTTCTTT.

This clonotype was seen a handful of times. The rearrangement joins TRBV6-1 to TRBJ2-2, with D possibly being TRBD1 (6 bases). Germline loops: CDR1 MNHNS, CDR2 SASEGT. The CDR3 totals 16 residues. Trimming left V 5 bases short and J 5 bases short, with 18 bases between. The CDR3 nucleotides read TGTGCCAGCAGTCAGAGACAGGAGAGGATAACCGGGGAGCTGTTTTTT. Translated, it gives CASSQRQERITGELFF.

With respect to this clonotype: One end of the junction is discordant with germline, which a read error may explain. This chain's CDR3 is CSAIGGGADTQYF. CDR3 DNA: TGCAGCGCTATCGGAGGGGGGGCAGATACGCAGTATTTT. V and J are TRBV20-1 and TRBJ2-3, with D possibly being TRBD2 (7 bases). This CDR3 has 13 amino acids. Germline lookup yields CDR1 DFQATT and CDR2 SNEGSKA (reference sequence).

V gene TRBV27 combines with J gene TRBJ2-6; 7 nucleotides match TRBD2. CDR3 size: 17 residues. V was clipped by 1 base and J by 0 bases; unmatched bases: 3. Germline CDR1 is MNHEY and CDR2 is SMNVEV (reference sequence). CDR3 bases: TGTGCCAGCAGTTTATTGCTAGCGGCCTCTGGGGCCAACGTCCTGACTTTC. Amino acid sequence: CASSLLLAASGANVLTF.

The chain joins TRBV2 to TRBJ2-1; D not resolved. Per germline, CDR1 SNHLY and CDR2 FYNNEI. The CDR3 is 15 residues long. Trimming took 2 bases from V and 9 from J, leaving 17 bases between them. The CDR3 coding sequence is TGTGCCAGCAGTGAAAAGGAGTTTCTGTATAGTGAGCAGTTCTTC. This gives the protein CASSEKEFLYSEQFF.

This clonotype was seen repeatedly, ten times or more. This chain links TRBV20-1 with TRBJ2-3, with a possible D match to TRBD2 (7 bases). In germline, CDR1 is DFQATT, CDR2 SNEGSKA (reference sequence). The CDR3 is made up of 14 amino acids. Trimming took 0 bases from V and 5 from J, leaving 12 bases between them. CDR3 loop: CSARDARGRDTQYF. CDR3 DNA: TGCAGTGCTAGAGATGCGCGGGGGCGAGATACGCAGTATTTT.

This clonotype was detected ten times or more. V is TRBV7-9 and J is TRBJ2-2; D is uncertain. V was shortened by 5 bases and J by 6 bases, with 10 bases between the two germline ends. This CDR3 comprises 13 residues. Germline loops: CDR1 SEHNR, CDR2 FQNEAQ (reference sequence). The CDR3 is CASSPPAAGELFF. CDR3 nucleotides: TGTGCCAGCAGCCCGCCGGCGGCCGGGGAGCTGTTTTTT.

This clonotype was counted many times. The V and J genes are TRBV4-2 and TRBJ1-3; weak D call: TRBD1 (5 bases). Germline CDR1 reads LGHNA; CDR2 reads YNFKEQ. Trimming took off 0 bases at V and 0 bases at J, with 15 bases between the two ends. The CDR3 spans 18 residues. The CDR3 sequence is CASSQDSRARSSGNTIYF. The CDR3 DNA follows: TGTGCCAGCAGCCAAGATTCCAGGGCTAGGAGCTCTGGAAACACCATATATTTT.

In this sample, this clonotype turned up a few times. The V gene is TRBV20-1, the J gene TRBJ2-1; D is perhaps TRBD2 (5 bases). Looked up from germline, CDR1 is DFQATT and CDR2 is SNEGSKA (reference sequence). This CDR3 is 10 amino acids long. Between the trimmed V and J ends, which lost 6 bases and 10 bases, there was a span of 10 bases. The CDR3 DNA follows: TGCAGTGCGGTATTAGCGGAGCAGTTCTTC. As protein: CSAVLAEQFF.